The 21 T cell receptor beta chains given below trace back to one sample, sequenced in a study of CD8 T cells in cerebrospinal fluid in Alzheimer's disease. TCRdb reprocessed the 10x single-cell sequencing reads, with one entry per CDR3 protein and no DNA. This listing includes some 1,500 distinct CDR3 sequences. Sequenced input: cerebrospinal fluid. Every receptor here comes from a human donor in good health.

This clonotype is classed as medium-sized by frequency. This sequence joins TRBV9 and TRBJ2-7. This CDR3 has 15 amino acids. Germline V gene sequence: CDR1 SGDLS, CDR2 YYNGEE. CDR3 residues: CASSVANGPAAEQYF.

This clonotype is identified as medium-sized from frequency. This chain joins TRBV11-2 and TRBJ1-1; there is no DNA to check the TCRdb D call of TRBD1. This CDR3 has 17 amino acids. CDR1 is SGHAT, CDR2 FQNNGV, per germline. The CDR3: CASSFGTGVLRNTEAFF.

In terms of frequency, this clonotype is medium-sized (0.01 to 0.1%). The CDR3 spells CSARDRSPQETQYF. The V call is TRBV20-1, the J call TRBJ2-5; with no DNA, the TCRdb D assignment of TRBD1 cannot be verified. Germline CDR1 and CDR2: DFQATT and SNEGSKA (reference sequence). The CDR3 is made up of 14 amino acids.

This clonotype registers medium-sized by frequency. This chain connects TRBV6-2 or TRBV6-3 to TRBJ1-5; TCRdb gives TRBD1 as the D gene, but with no DNA this cannot be confirmed. This CDR3 has 12 residues. Germline assignment: CDR1 MNHEY and CDR2 SVGEGT. CDR3 protein: CASNFRAQPQHF.

By frequency, this clonotype is medium-sized. The chain combines TRBV5-6 with TRBJ1-5; the TCRdb call, TRBD1, lacks DNA for checking. The germline CDR1 and CDR2 sequences are SGHDT and YYEEEE. The CDR3 is 13 residues long. This CDR3 is CASSLEGMGPQHF.

This clonotype is medium-sized by frequency. The V call is TRBV3-1, the J call TRBJ2-3. The CDR3 loop spans 12 amino acids. Germline V gives CDR1 LGHDT, CDR2 YNNKEL (reference sequence). CDR3: CASSQGKDTQYF.

This clonotype is medium-sized (0.01 to 0.1%) by frequency. The rearrangement uses TRBV20-1 and TRBJ2-5. The CDR3 is 12 amino acids. The germline V gene encodes CDR1 DFQATT and CDR2 SNEGSKA (reference sequence). CDR3 protein: CSARRSGETQYF.

This clonotype ranks as medium-sized (0.01 to 0.1%) in terms of frequency. The rearrangement links TRBV5-4 to TRBJ2-5; TCRdb's assignment of TRBD2 cannot be checked, as there is no DNA. Germline V CDR1 and CDR2: SGHNT, YYREEE (reference sequence). The CDR3 spans 15 residues. This CDR3 is CASSFRTSGQETQYF.

Measured by frequency, this clonotype is medium-sized. The J gene is TRBJ2-6, the V gene TRBV6-2 or TRBV6-3; no DNA is available, so the TRBD1 call from TCRdb remains unchecked. This CDR3 spans 15 amino acids. Germline CDR1 MNHEY, CDR2 SVGEGT. CDR3: CASSLRDSGANVLTF.

In terms of frequency, this clonotype is large. The rearrangement links TRBV20-1 to TRBJ2-1; absent DNA, TCRdb's TRBD1 call cannot be checked. Germline loops: CDR1 DFQATT, CDR2 SNEGSKA (reference sequence). The CDR3 is 14 residues long. The CDR3 region is CSARPGTGVNEQFF.

The chain couples TRBV20-1 to TRBJ1-2; TCRdb indicates TRBD1, and absent DNA this call remains unverified. The CDR3 runs to 17 residues. The V gene's germline CDR1 is DFQATT and CDR2 SNEGSKA (reference sequence). CDR3 residues: CSASGQGSESRVNGYTF.

This clonotype is deemed large by its frequency. This rearrangement joins TRBV11-2 to TRBJ2-7; TCRdb designates TRBD1, a call that cannot be tested without DNA. The CDR3 is 14 residues long. The germline CDR1 and CDR2 sequences are SGHAT and FQNNGV. This CDR3 is CASSVNAGTYEQYF.

Its frequency marks this clonotype as large. The rearrangement uses TRBV6-5 and TRBJ2-6. Germline CDR1 and CDR2: MNHEY and SVGAGI. The CDR3 length is 13 residues. CDR3 sequence: CASSYSGANVLTF.

In terms of frequency, this clonotype is medium-sized. V gene TRBV20-1 combines with J gene TRBJ2-7. This CDR3 is 15 amino acids long. Germline loops: CDR1 DFQATT, CDR2 SNEGSKA (reference sequence). The CDR3 reads CSARDRKVARYEQYF.

By frequency, this clonotype is medium-sized. The V call is TRBV10-3, the J call TRBJ2-7; there is no DNA to check the TCRdb D call of TRBD1. The CDR3 has 13 residues. Germline CDR1 is ENHRY and CDR2 is SYGVKD. CDR3 sequence: CAIGGTGGYEQYF.

This clonotype is called medium-sized based on its frequency. The chain joins TRBV27 to TRBJ2-7; TCRdb outputs TRBD1, but without DNA this stays unchecked. The CDR3 runs to 15 residues. The germline V gene encodes CDR1 MNHEY and CDR2 SMNVEV (reference sequence). The CDR3 sequence: CASSHGQGAIYEQYF.

This clonotype shows up as medium-sized by frequency. This chain joins TRBV12-3 or TRBV12-4 and TRBJ2-1; TCRdb's D call of TRBD1 is untestable without DNA. The CDR3 is 15 residues long. CDR3 sequence reads: CASSPGTGVYNEQFF.

This clonotype is identified as medium-sized from frequency. The genes are TRBV19 and TRBJ2-6; lacking DNA, the TRBD1 call made by TCRdb goes unchecked. This CDR3 comprises 15 residues. Germline CDR1 and CDR2: LNHDA and SQIVND (reference sequence). The CDR3 loop reads CASSQDRGGANVLTF. Filled out from reference TRBV19 and TRBJ2-6, the complete variable domain reads DGGITQSPKYLFRKEGQNVTLSCEQNLNHDAMYWYRQDPGQGLRLIYYSQIVNDFQKGDIAEGYSVSREKKESFPLTVTSAQKNPTAFYLCASSQDRGGANVLTFGAGSRLTVL.

By frequency, this clonotype registers medium-sized (0.01 to 0.1%). The CDR3 spells CAWSTAWGISTEAFF. The genes are TRBV30 and TRBJ1-1. Per the germline V gene, CDR1 is GTSNPN and CDR2 is SVGIG (reference sequence). There are 15 residues in the CDR3.

In terms of frequency, this clonotype is medium-sized. The chain recombines TRBV19 with TRBJ2-2; TCRdb selects TRBD1, and the lack of DNA leaves this call unchecked. The germline CDR1 and CDR2 sequences are LNHDA and SQIVND (reference sequence). The CDR3 runs 14 residues. The CDR3 region is CASSPGAGIGELFF.

By frequency, this clonotype registers large. The rearrangement joins TRBV5-1 to TRBJ2-1; TCRdb lists TRBD1, though no DNA is available to test this call. Germline CDR1 reads SGHRS; CDR2 reads YFSETQ. The CDR3 extends over 14 amino acids. The CDR3: CASSRQGQDNEQFF.